The T cell receptor (beta chain) described here comes from a study of shared clonotypes between healthy human individuals. Study donors comprised healthy, HIV-negative adults devoid of recent acute infection or vaccination. As concerns this clone: Its target is unknown.

Data came from immunoSEQ multiplex PCR; TCRdb stores just in-frame clones and leaves some out. In the table there are some 1 million clones, about 80% of which are singletons. Study-wide results and limits: Represented diversity (both genetic and exposure-history) was limited by the small number of donors.

The CDR3 contains 14 residues. Looked up from germline, CDR1 is GTSNPN and CDR2 is SVGIG (reference sequence). V was clipped by 1 base and J by 9 bases; unmatched bases: 6. The chain carries TRBV30 and TRBJ1-6, with 7 positions matching TRBD1. Sequencing was performed on memory CD4+ T cells sorted from blood. Specified subset: CD45RA-negative fraction. The receptor was derived from a man between 18 and 35 years old in good health. The CDR3 DNA is TGTGCCTGGAGTGCCGGGACAGCAGGTTCACCCCTCCACTTT. It yields the protein CAWSAGTAGSPLHF.